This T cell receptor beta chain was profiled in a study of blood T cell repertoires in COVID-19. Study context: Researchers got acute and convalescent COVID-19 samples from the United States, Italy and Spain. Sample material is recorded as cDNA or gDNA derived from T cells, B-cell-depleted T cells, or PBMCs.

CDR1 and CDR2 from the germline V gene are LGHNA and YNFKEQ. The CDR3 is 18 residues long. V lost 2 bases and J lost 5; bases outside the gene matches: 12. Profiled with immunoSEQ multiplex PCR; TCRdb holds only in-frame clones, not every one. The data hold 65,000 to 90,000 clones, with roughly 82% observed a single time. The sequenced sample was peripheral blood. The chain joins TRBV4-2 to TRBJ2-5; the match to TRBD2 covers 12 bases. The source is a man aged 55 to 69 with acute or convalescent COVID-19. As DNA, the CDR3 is TGTGCCAGCAGCCAAAAAGAGGCTAGCGGGGGGGCCGGTGAGACCCAGTACTTC. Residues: CASSQKEASGGAGETQYF.